The 26 T cell receptor beta chains below all came from one sample that was sequenced in a study of blood T cells in healthy people across ages. PCR was performed a second time for about 7 to 11 cycles using a sample-barcoded 5' primer and a J-beta primer mix. TCRdb redid the calling of the 5' RACE reads with MiXCR, one entry per CDR3 protein. The repertoire holds 1.5 million to 2 million distinct CDR3 sequences, with roughly 49% as singletons. Sample: blood. The receptor source for this set is a woman in her thirties or forties in good health.

This clonotype was counted once. The chain links TRBV12-3 or TRBV12-4 to TRBJ2-3; D remains unclear. The CDR3 is 15 residues long. V was clipped by 4 bases and J by 3 bases, with 14 bases between them. Written as DNA, the CDR3 is TGTGCCAGCAGTTCTGGACGGTTTGAAACAGATACGCAGTATTTT. Its protein product is CASSSGRFETDTQYF.

The chain recombines TRBV28 with TRBJ2-5; D gene ambiguous. The CDR3 covers 13 residues. CDR1 is MDHEN and CDR2 is SYDVKM in the germline V gene. V lost 6 bases and J 3 bases, leaving 11 bases between the germline ends. The CDR3 region has the DNA TGTGCCAGCAGGGCCGGACCTAAAGAGACCCAGTACTTC. This gives the protein CASRAGPKETQYF.

The chain recombines TRBV28 with TRBJ2-7; D possibly corresponds to TRBD1 (6 bases). This CDR3 comprises 16 residues. Germline CDR1 MDHEN, CDR2 SYDVKM. V lost 6 bases and J lost 2, with 20 bases in between. The CDR3 loop is CASSPLWTDSPYEQYF. The CDR3 DNA sequence: TGTGCCAGCAGCCCCCTCTGGACAGACTCACCCTACGAGCAGTACTTC.

This rearrangement joins TRBV5-6 to TRBJ1-2; perhaps TRBD1 as D (5 bases). The CDR3 is made up of 15 amino acids. Germline values: CDR1 SGHDT, CDR2 YYEEEE. Trimming removed 4 bases from V and 2 bases from J, with 15 bases in between. The CDR3 loop reads CASSPPGTLNYGYTF. Here the CDR3 DNA reads TGTGCCAGCAGCCCCCCGGGGACTCTAAACTATGGCTACACCTTC.

The V call is TRBV6-5, the J call TRBJ2-5; D call uncertain. With the DNA end fitting TRBJ2-7 better, the J assignment may be wrong. Germline assignment: CDR1 MNHEY and CDR2 SVGAGI. This CDR3 is built from 13 residues. The CDR3 DNA reads TGTGCCAGCAGTTACAGGGTTACCCACGAGCAGTACTTC. As protein: CASSYRVTHEQYF.

The gene calls are TRBV14 and TRBJ2-1; the match to TRBD2 covers 7 bases. The CDR3 contains 15 residues. The J segment lost 6 bases and the V segment lost 2 bases, leaving 7 bases of the junction unmatched. CDR1 and CDR2 (germline): SGHDN, FVKESK. CDR3: CASSQTGLDANEQFF. CDR3 nucleotide sequence: TGTGCCAGCAGCCAAACCGGACTAGACGCCAATGAGCAGTTCTTC. Based on the CDR3 plus reference TRBV14 and TRBJ2-1, the full variable domain is EAGVTQFPSHSVIEKGQTVTLRCDPISGHDNLYWYRRVMGKEIKFLLHFVKESKQDESGMPNNRFLAERTGGTYSTLKVQPAELEDSGVYFCASSQTGLDANEQFFGPGTRLTVL.

This clonotype has at least ten counts. This chain links TRBV7-3 with TRBJ2-3; D call uncertain. CDR1 is SGHTA and CDR2 is FQGTGA in the germline V gene. The CDR3 consists of 14 residues. V gave up 1 base and J gave up 5 bases, with 10 bases separating them. The CDR3 reads CASSLSRLQDTQYF. CDR3 nucleotides: TGTGCCAGCAGCTTAAGTAGGTTGCAAGATACGCAGTATTTT.

The chain recombines TRBV12-3 or TRBV12-4 with TRBJ2-6; D ambiguous. The germline V and J ends were trimmed by 6 bases and 4 bases, with 10 bases remaining between them. The CDR3 has 14 amino acids. CDR3 protein: CASRDQAGANVLTF. The CDR3 DNA is TGTGCCAGCAGGGATCAAGCGGGGGCCAACGTCCTGACTTTC.

The chain joins TRBV6-2 or TRBV6-3 to TRBJ2-7, with 8 bases lining up with TRBD1. CDR1 MNHEY and CDR2 SVGEGT come from the germline V gene. The CDR3 has 14 amino acids. With V trimmed by 7 bases and J by 2 bases, 7 bases remained unmatched. The CDR3 protein is CASTSDRGTYEQYF. The CDR3 DNA follows: TGTGCCAGCACATCCGACAGGGGTACCTACGAGCAGTACTTC.

The chain combines TRBV27 with TRBJ1-2; 9 bases match TRBD1. CDR3 length: 14 amino acids. The V segment lost 6 bases and the J segment 7 bases; nucleotides outside the gene matches: 9. Germline values: CDR1 MNHEY, CDR2 SMNVEV (reference sequence). CDR3 region: CASSPSGQGSGYTF. CDR3 nucleotide sequence: TGTGCCAGCAGCCCGTCCGGACAGGGGAGTGGCTACACCTTC.

This clonotype was seen once. The chain recombines TRBV7-2 with TRBJ2-7; D unresolved. With the DNA end fitting TRBJ2-5 better, the J assignment may be wrong. CDR1 is SGHTA and CDR2 is FQGNSA in the germline V gene. The CDR3 is 12 amino acids. Here the CDR3 reads CASNLLGETQYF. CDR3 nucleotides: TGTGCCAGCAACTTGCTAGGGGAGACCCAGTACTTC.

The sample holds a few counts of this clonotype. V is TRBV12-3 or TRBV12-4 and J is TRBJ2-1; TRBD2 matches at 7 bases. Trimming cost V 5 bases and J 5 bases; bases outside gene matches: 9. The CDR3 spans 15 residues. The CDR3 sequence: CASSIQRGRDNEQFF. CDR3 nucleotide sequence: TGTGCCAGCAGTATTCAGCGGGGAAGGGACAATGAGCAGTTCTTC.

CDR3 region: CASSRGEPNYGYTF. Here the CDR3 DNA reads TGCGCCAGCAGCAGAGGGGAGCCCAACTATGGCTACACCTTC. The chain has TRBV5-1 and TRBJ1-2; the D gene is possibly TRBD1 (5 bases). The CDR3 has 14 amino acids. Germline V gives CDR1 SGHRS, CDR2 YFSETQ. V was shortened by 4 bases and J by 2 bases, with 12 bases between the two germline ends.

The chain carries TRBV27 and TRBJ1-1, with D possibly TRBD1 on 6 matching bases. The CDR3 consists of 14 residues. The ends were cut back, 4 bases at V and 3 bases at J, with 12 bases in the middle. Germline loops: CDR1 MNHEY, CDR2 SMNVEV (reference sequence). CDR3 protein: CASSYGGLHTEAFF. Written as DNA, the CDR3 is TGTGCCAGCAGTTACGGGGGCTTGCACACTGAAGCTTTCTTT.

The CDR3: CASSLNWGSPSYNEQFF. The CDR3 DNA follows: TGTGCCAGCAGCTTAAATTGGGGCAGTCCGTCCTACAATGAGCAGTTCTTC. The J gene is TRBJ2-1, the V gene TRBV13; a weak D match, TRBD1 (5 bases). Germline CDR1 and CDR2: PRHDT and FYEKMQ (reference sequence). The CDR3 runs to 17 residues. Deletions cut 2 bases from V and 1 base from J, with 15 bases between.

V usage is TRBV6-5 and J usage is TRBJ1-6; possible D gene TRBD1, 5 bases. The V gene's germline CDR1 is MNHEY and CDR2 SVGAGI. V was trimmed by 0 bases and J by 3 bases, leaving 9 bases between them. The CDR3 has 16 residues. CDR3 nucleotides: TGTGCCAGCAGTTACTCGAGAGGGGACTATAATTCACCCCTCCACTTT. Its translation: CASSYSRGDYNSPLHF.

J is TRBJ2-4 and V is TRBV7-9; D call uncertain. Germline V gene sequence: CDR1 SEHNR, CDR2 FQNEAQ (reference sequence). The ends were cut back, 1 base at V and 0 bases at J, with 10 bases in the middle. The length of the CDR3 is 16 residues. Here the CDR3 reads CASSLGAVGAKNIQYF. As DNA, the CDR3 is TGTGCCAGCAGCTTAGGTGCAGTTGGAGCCAAAAACATTCAGTACTTC.

V usage is TRBV5-5 and J usage is TRBJ1-5, with TRBD1 as a possible D gene (5 bases). The CDR3 contains 15 residues. CDR1 is SGHKS, CDR2 YYEKEE, per germline (reference sequence). V was cut by 4 bases and J by 2 bases, with 13 bases left in between. CDR3 in DNA: TGTGCCAGCAGCAGCAACCCGGGGGGCAATCAGCCCCAGCATTTT. It is translated as CASSSNPGGNQPQHF. The whole variable domain, filled in from reference TRBV5-5 and TRBJ1-5, reads DAGVTQSPTHLIKTRGQQVTLRCSPISGHKSVSWYQQVLGQGPQFIFQYYEKEERGRGNFPDRFSARQFPNYSSELNVNALLLGDSALYLCASSSNPGGNQPQHFGDGTRLSIL.

The DNA of the CDR3 is TGTGCCAGCAGCTTAAGGGGACAGGGGGCGCTGACTCAAGAGACCCAGTACTTC. Translation: CASSLRGQGALTQETQYF. The chain links TRBV7-2 to TRBJ2-5; 12 bases are a match to TRBD1. CDR1 SGHTA and CDR2 FQGNSA come from the germline V gene. V lost 2 bases to trimming and J lost 2 bases; unmatched junction nucleotides: 9. CDR3 length equals 18 residues.

This chain links TRBV28 with TRBJ2-7; a possible D gene is TRBD2 (5 bases). The V end was cut by 5 bases, the J end by 2 bases, with 13 bases between. There are 14 residues in the CDR3. The V gene's germline CDR1 is MDHEN and CDR2 SYDVKM. CDR3 in amino acids: CASSERTPTYEQYF. As DNA, the CDR3 is TGTGCCAGCAGTGAGCGGACCCCTACCTACGAGCAGTACTTC.

This clonotype was seen repeatedly, ten times or more. The CDR3 loop is CSASGGGTDTQYF. The CDR3, as DNA: TGCAGTGCTAGCGGGGGGGGCACAGATACGCAGTATTTT. The chain joins TRBV20-1 to TRBJ2-3; 8 bases are shared with TRBD2. Germline V gene lookup returns CDR1 DFQATT and CDR2 SNEGSKA (reference sequence). There are 13 residues in the CDR3. J gave up 1 base and V 3 bases, and 0 bases lay outside the gene matches.

The V and J genes are TRBV28 and TRBJ1-2, with a weak D call TRBD1 (5 bases). The V end lost 7 bases, the J end lost 0 bases, and 15 bases lay between the germline ends. Germline CDR1 is MDHEN and CDR2 is SYDVKM. The CDR3 length is 15 residues. The DNA for the CDR3 is TGTGCCAGCACCGAATGGGGCAAAACTAACTATGGCTACACCTTC. Amino acids: CASTEWGKTNYGYTF.

This clonotype was seen a handful of times. This chain connects TRBV6-5 to TRBJ1-1, with a tentative D call TRBD1 (5 bases). The CDR3 is made up of 15 amino acids. CDR1 and CDR2 (germline): MNHEY, SVGAGI. The V end was cut by 2 bases, the J end by 1 base, with 11 bases between. CDR3 sequence reads: CASSYGAQPNTEAFF. The CDR3, as DNA: TGTGCCAGCAGTTACGGGGCACAGCCGAACACTGAAGCTTTCTTT.

Comments on this clonotype: A read error may produce the germline difference seen at one junction end. The chain employs TRBV7-8 and TRBJ2-6; either TRBD1 or TRBD2 may supply D (6 bases each). CDR1 is SGHVS and CDR2 is FQNEAQ in the germline V gene. The CDR3 covers 19 residues. CDR3 amino acids: CASTTDVGGDLVGADVLTF. CDR3 sequence (DNA): TGTGCCAGCACCACGGATGTGGGGGGCGACCTAGTTGGGGCCGACGTCCTGACTTTC.

In DNA form, the CDR3 reads TGCGCCAGCAGCCAAGTCCGAAATCTCGGGGAGCTGTTTTTT. It yields the protein CASSQVRNLGELFF. This chain links TRBV4-3 with TRBJ2-2; D remains unclear. Germline V gene data show CDR1 as LGHNA and CDR2 as YSLEER. With 1 base removed from V and 7 bases from J, the gap between germline ends came to 10 bases. The CDR3 contains 14 residues.

This clonotype appeared once. The V and J genes are TRBV20-1 and TRBJ1-5; D perhaps matches TRBD1 (5 bases). The CDR3 extends over 14 amino acids. The germline V and J ends were trimmed by 0 bases and 4 bases, with 10 bases remaining between them. Germline V gene lookup returns CDR1 DFQATT and CDR2 SNEGSKA (reference sequence). In nucleotides, the CDR3 is TGCAGTGCTAGAGATCACAGGAGGAATCAGCCCCAGCATTTT. Translation: CSARDHRRNQPQHF.